This TCR beta chain came from a study of T cells in localized non-small cell lung cancer. Within the sample, this clone is large (0.1 to 1%). Germline V CDR1 and CDR2: SQVTM, ANQGSEA. Trimming left V 0 bases short and J 9 bases short, with 17 bases between. CDR3 length: 14 amino acids. Here immunoSEQ multiplex PCR was the method, and the copy in TCRdb shows in-frame clones only, minus some. The sample lists 1,000 to 1,500 clones, 23% occurring once. The chain has TRBV29-1 and TRBJ1-2, with TRBD1 as a possible D gene (6 bases). This TCR was sampled from a man between 40 and 75 years old with stage I lung adenocarcinoma. The sequencing here drew on normal lung tissue next to the tumor, taken before any cancer treatment. CDR3 nucleotides: TGCAGCGTTGAAGATGAGTGGGGGGCTGAAAGCTACACCTTC. Translating it yields CSVEDEWGAESYTF.